This TCR beta chain derives from a study of vaccination and CD4 T cells after COVID-19. Treatment described: approximately 9-day PBMC culture with coronavirus spike peptide pools or control peptides (ViraFEST assay). Regarding the study as a whole: Within the convalescent patients, a median approximately 87% of the SARS-CoV-2-reactive clones were ones that appeared only post-vaccination.

Comment on this clonotype: Its target is unknown.

CDR3 length: 15 residues. Germline V gene sequence: CDR1 ENHRY, CDR2 SYGVKD. Trimming pared 3 bases from V and 1 base from J, leaving 12 bases between. An Oncomine TCR Beta short-read assay was used to sequence the DNA from cultured CD4+ T cells. One entry per CDR3 protein, called by TCRdb with MiXCR from the PCR reads. This table holds around 7,200 distinct CDR3 sequences, over 55% found once. The sample consisted of CD4+ T cells from blood, cultured in vitro. The chain links TRBV10-3 to TRBJ2-5; D is unclear. This receptor was obtained from a human donor who had recovered from COVID-19. The CDR3 nucleotides read TGTGCCATCAGTGACCCAGGTAGAGGCCAAGAGACCCAGTACTTC. Protein sequence: CAISDPGRGQETQYF.